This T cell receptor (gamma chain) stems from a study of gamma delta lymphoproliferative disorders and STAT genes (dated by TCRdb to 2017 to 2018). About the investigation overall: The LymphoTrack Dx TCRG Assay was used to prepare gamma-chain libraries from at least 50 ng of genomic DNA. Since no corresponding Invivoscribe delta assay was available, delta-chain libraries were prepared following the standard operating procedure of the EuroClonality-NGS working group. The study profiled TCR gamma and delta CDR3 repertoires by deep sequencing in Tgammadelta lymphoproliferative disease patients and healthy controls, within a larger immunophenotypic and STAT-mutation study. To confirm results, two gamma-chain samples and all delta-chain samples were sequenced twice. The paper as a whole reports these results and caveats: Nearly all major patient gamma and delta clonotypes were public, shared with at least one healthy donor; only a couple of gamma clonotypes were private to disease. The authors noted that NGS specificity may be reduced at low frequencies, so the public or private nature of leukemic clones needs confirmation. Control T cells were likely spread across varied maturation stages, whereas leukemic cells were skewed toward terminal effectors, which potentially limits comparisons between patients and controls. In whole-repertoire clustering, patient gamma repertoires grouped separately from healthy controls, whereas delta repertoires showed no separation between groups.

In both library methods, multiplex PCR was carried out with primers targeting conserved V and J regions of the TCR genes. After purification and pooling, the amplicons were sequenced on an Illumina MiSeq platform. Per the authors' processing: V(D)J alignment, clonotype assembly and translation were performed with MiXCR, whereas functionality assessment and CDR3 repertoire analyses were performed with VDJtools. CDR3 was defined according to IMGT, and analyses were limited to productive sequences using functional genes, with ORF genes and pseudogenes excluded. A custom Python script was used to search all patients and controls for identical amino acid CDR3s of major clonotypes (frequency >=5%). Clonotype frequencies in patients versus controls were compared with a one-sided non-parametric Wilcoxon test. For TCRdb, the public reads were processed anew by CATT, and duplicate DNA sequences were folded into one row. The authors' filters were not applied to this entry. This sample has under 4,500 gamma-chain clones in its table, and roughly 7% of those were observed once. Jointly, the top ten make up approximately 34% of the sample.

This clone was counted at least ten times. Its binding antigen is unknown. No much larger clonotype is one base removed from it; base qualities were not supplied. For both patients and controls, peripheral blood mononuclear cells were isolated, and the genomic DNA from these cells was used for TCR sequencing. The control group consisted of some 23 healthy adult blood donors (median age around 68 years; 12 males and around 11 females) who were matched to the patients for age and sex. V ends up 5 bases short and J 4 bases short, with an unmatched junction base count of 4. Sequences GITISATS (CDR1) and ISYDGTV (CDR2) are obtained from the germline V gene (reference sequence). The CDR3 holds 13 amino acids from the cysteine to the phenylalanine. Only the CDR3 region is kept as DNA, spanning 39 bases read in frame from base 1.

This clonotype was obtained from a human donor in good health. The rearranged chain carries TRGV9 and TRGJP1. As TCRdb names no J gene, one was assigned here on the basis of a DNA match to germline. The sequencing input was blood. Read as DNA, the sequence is TGTGCCTTGTGGGGGAACACTGGTTGGTTCAAGATATTT. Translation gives CALWGNTGWFKIF.